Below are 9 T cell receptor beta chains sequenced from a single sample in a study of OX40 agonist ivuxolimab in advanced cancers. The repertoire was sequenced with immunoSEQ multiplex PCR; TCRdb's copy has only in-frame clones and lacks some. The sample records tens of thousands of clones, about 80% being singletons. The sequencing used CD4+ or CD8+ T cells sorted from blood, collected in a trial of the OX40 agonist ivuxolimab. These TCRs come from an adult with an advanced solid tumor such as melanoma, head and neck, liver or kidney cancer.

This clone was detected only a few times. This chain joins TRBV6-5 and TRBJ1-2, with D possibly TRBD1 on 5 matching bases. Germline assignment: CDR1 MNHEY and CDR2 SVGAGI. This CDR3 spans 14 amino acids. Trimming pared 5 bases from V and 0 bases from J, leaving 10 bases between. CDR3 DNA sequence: TGTGCCAGCAGTCCCGGGGCGTCTAACTATGGCTACACCTTC. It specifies CASSPGASNYGYTF.

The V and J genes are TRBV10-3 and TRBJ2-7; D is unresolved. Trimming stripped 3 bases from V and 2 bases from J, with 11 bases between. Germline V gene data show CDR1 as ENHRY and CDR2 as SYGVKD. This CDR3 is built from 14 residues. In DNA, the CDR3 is TGTGCCATCAGTGAACACAGTACGGCCTACGAGCAGTACTTC. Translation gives CAISEHSTAYEQYF.

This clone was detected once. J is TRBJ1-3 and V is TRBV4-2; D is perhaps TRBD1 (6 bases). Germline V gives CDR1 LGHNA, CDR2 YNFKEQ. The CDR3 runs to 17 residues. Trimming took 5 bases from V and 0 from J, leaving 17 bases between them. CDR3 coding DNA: TGTGCCAGCAGCGCCCCTTCTCAGGGGAGCTCTGGAAACACCATATATTTT. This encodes CASSAPSQGSSGNTIYF.

The CDR3 coding sequence is TGTGCCACCAGCACCCGGGACAGGGCCTACGAGCAGTACTTC. Its translation is CATSTRDRAYEQYF. The chain links TRBV15 to TRBJ2-7, with TRBD1 matching 9 bases. This CDR3 has 14 residues. Looked up from germline, CDR1 is LNHNV and CDR2 is YYDKDF (reference sequence). The trim removed 4 bases at V and 2 bases at J, leaving 3 bases unmatched.

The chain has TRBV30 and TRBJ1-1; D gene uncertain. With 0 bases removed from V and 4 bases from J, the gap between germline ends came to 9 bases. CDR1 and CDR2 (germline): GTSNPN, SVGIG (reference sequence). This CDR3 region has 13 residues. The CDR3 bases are TGTGCCTGGAGTGTTGCCGCTCCCACTGAAGCTTTCTTT. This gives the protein CAWSVAAPTEAFF.

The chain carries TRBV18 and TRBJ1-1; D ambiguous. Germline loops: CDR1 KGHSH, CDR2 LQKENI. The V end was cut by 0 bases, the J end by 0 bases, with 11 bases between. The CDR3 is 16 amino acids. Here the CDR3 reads CASSPPFWELNTEAFF. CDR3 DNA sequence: TGTGCCAGCTCACCACCGTTTTGGGAACTGAACACTGAAGCTTTCTTT.

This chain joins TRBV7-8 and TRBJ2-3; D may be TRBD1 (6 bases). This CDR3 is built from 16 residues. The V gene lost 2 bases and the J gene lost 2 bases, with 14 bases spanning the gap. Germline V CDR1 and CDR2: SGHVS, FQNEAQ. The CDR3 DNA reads TGTGCCAGCAGCTTAACCCGACAGGCACTCACAGATACGCAGTATTTT. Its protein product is CASSLTRQALTDTQYF.

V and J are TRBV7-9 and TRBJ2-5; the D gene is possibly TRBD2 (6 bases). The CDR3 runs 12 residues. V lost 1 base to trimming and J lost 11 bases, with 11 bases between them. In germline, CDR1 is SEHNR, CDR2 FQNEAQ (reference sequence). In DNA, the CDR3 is TGTGCCAGCAGCTTAGGGACGGGGGAGCAGTACTTC. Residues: CASSLGTGEQYF.

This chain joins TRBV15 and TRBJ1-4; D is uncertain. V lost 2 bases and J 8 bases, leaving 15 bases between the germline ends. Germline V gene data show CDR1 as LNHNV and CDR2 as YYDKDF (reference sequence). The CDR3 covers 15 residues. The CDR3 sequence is CATSRSRPLEEKLFF. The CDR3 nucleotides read TGTGCCACCAGCAGAAGCCGCCCTTTAGAGGAAAAACTGTTTTTT.